These 25 T cell receptor beta chains came from one sample sequenced in a study of CD8 T cells in ankylosing spondylitis. TCRdb analysed the 5' RACE reads with MiXCR anew, one entry per CDR3 protein. Among approximately 350,000 distinct CDR3 sequences listed, more than 20% were seen once. The specimen sequenced was blood, either unsorted or a sorted T cell fraction (not recorded which). Receptors were obtained from a male donor with ankylosing spondylitis or in good health (not recorded which).

This chain connects TRBV28 to TRBJ1-1; D uncertain. CDR1 MDHEN and CDR2 SYDVKM come from the germline V gene. V lost 1 base, J lost 1 base, and 7 bases lay in between. The CDR3 is 14 residues long. In DNA form, the CDR3 reads TGTGCCAGCAGTTTATTAGGTGCGAACACTGAAGCTTTCTTT. It codes for CASSLLGANTEAFF.

This clonotype was recorded once. This chain joins TRBV6-2 or TRBV6-3 and TRBJ1-2; D uncertain. Trimming shortened V by 5 bases and J by 8 bases, and 9 bases separated the two germline ends. Germline V gene data show CDR1 as MNHEY and CDR2 as SVGEGT. CDR3 length: 11 amino acids. The CDR3 bases are TGTGCCAGCAGTCCCTCCGGCGGCTACACCTTC. Translation: CASSPSGGYTF.

The gene calls are TRBV6-1 and TRBJ1-1; D may be TRBD1 (5 bases). This CDR3 contains 14 residues. CDR1 and CDR2 from the germline V gene are MNHNS and SASEGT. The ends were cut back, 5 bases at V and 2 bases at J, with 12 bases in the middle. The CDR3 DNA follows: TGTGCCAGCAGTCGAAACCAGGGAAACACTGAAGCTTTCTTT. It yields the protein CASSRNQGNTEAFF.

There are a few counts of this clonotype. V is TRBV15 and J is TRBJ2-3, with D tentatively TRBD1 or TRBD2 (6 bases each). The CDR3 is 14 amino acids. Germline V CDR1 and CDR2: LNHNV, YYDKDF (reference sequence). V gave up 8 bases and J gave up 2 bases, with 14 bases separating them. Here the CDR3 DNA reads TGTGCCACCTCCGACCGGGGGCTCACAGATACGCAGTATTTT. This encodes CATSDRGLTDTQYF.

The rearrangement uses TRBV20-1 and TRBJ1-5; 8 bases are a match to TRBD1. From germline, CDR1 is DFQATT and CDR2 SNEGSKA (reference sequence). The V segment lost 1 base and the J segment 5 bases; nucleotides outside the gene matches: 10. This CDR3 has 16 residues. The chain's CDR3 is CSARALDRASDQPQHF. CDR3 bases: TGCAGTGCTAGAGCTTTGGACAGGGCATCGGATCAGCCCCAGCATTTT.

The chain couples TRBV27 to TRBJ1-1; 7 bases are a match to TRBD1. The CDR3 totals 13 residues. CDR1 is MNHEY, CDR2 SMNVEV, per germline (reference sequence). The ends lost 6 bases at V and 6 bases at J; junction bases unmatched: 7. CDR3 bases: TGTGCCAGCAGAGAAACAGGGGAGGCTGAAGCTTTCTTT. Translating it yields CASRETGEAEAFF.

This CDR3 is CASSYPGGSDTEAFF. The CDR3 DNA reads TGTGCCAGCAGTTACCCAGGGGGATCTGACACTGAAGCTTTCTTT. J is TRBJ1-1 and V is TRBV6-5; 7 bases fit TRBD1. The V segment lost 2 bases and the J segment 3 bases; nucleotides outside the gene matches: 6. CDR3 length: 15 residues. The germline V gene has CDR1 MNHEY and CDR2 SVGAGI.

This chain uses TRBV10-3 with TRBJ2-7; D is unclear. The CDR3 covers 14 residues. V lost 8 bases to trimming and J lost 7 bases, with 21 bases between them. Germline lookup yields CDR1 ENHRY and CDR2 SYGVKD. The DNA of the CDR3 is TGTGCCATCCGCTCCGGGCCCCTCTCCCCGGAGCAGTACTTC. Amino acids: CAIRSGPLSPEQYF.

The chain has TRBV29-1 and TRBJ1-2; no definite D call. The V end lost 1 base, the J end lost 2 bases, and 11 bases lay between the germline ends. In germline, CDR1 is SQVTM, CDR2 ANQGSEA. The CDR3 extends over 14 amino acids. The CDR3 protein is CSVEAASTNYGYTF. CDR3 nucleotides: TGCAGCGTTGAAGCCGCTTCTACCAACTATGGCTACACCTTC.

This sequence joins TRBV4-1 and TRBJ2-1, with 11 bases matching TRBD2. From germline, CDR1 is MGHRA and CDR2 YSYEKL. The CDR3 has 17 residues. Trimming cost V 4 bases and J 9 bases; bases outside gene matches: 14. The chain's CDR3 is CASSLPTSGDDGLEQFF. CDR3 bases: TGCGCCAGCAGCCTACCGACTAGCGGGGATGATGGTCTTGAGCAGTTCTTC.

The chain recombines TRBV7-9 with TRBJ2-7; 7 nucleotides agree with TRBD1. Germline CDR1 and CDR2: SEHNR and FQNEAQ (reference sequence). The CDR3 is 11 amino acids. The V and J ends lost 10 bases and 4 bases, in that order; junction bases with no gene match: 4. The CDR3 is CATAGGYEQYF. CDR3 DNA: TGTGCCACCGCAGGGGGATACGAGCAGTACTTC.

In its sample, this clonotype was seen a few times. The chain couples TRBV12-3 or TRBV12-4 to TRBJ2-1; unclear D gene. V was clipped by 5 bases and J by 10 bases, with 6 bases between them. This CDR3 spans 10 amino acids. The CDR3 DNA follows: TGTGCCAGCAGTCCAAGGGAGCAGTTCTTC. Its protein is CASSPREQFF.

In regard to this clonotype: The junction and the germline gene differ at one end; a read error may be behind it. The chain uses TRBV7-9 and TRBJ2-5; D ambiguous. In germline, CDR1 is SEHNR, CDR2 FQNEAQ (reference sequence). This CDR3 is built from 13 residues. CDR3: CANSRIQLETQYF. The CDR3 nucleotides read TGTGCCAACAGCCGGATCCAGCTGGAGACCCAGTACTTC. The variable domain in full, with the rest retrieved from reference TRBV7-9 and TRBJ2-5, is DTGVSQNPRHKITKRGQNVTFRCDPISEHNRLYWYRQTLGQGPEFLTYFQNEAQLEKSRLLSDRFSAERPKGSFSTLEIQRTEQGDSAMYLCANSRIQLETQYFGPGTRLLVL.

This clonotype was seen at least ten times. This chain uses TRBV12-3 or TRBV12-4 with TRBJ2-7; D uncertain. Trimming took 3 bases from V and 4 from J, leaving 7 bases between them. This CDR3 region has 12 residues. CDR3 coding DNA: TGTGCCAGCAGTTTTCAAAGATACGAGCAGTACTTC. Protein product: CASSFQRYEQYF.

This clonotype appeared a few times. The J gene is TRBJ1-5, the V gene TRBV10-3, with 9 bases aligning to TRBD1. This CDR3 comprises 13 residues. Trimming at V came to 6 bases and at J to 6 bases, leaving 3 bases not matched to a gene. Germline CDR1 reads ENHRY; CDR2 reads SYGVKD. This CDR3 is CAISGQGPQPQHF. The CDR3, as DNA: TGTGCCATCAGCGGACAGGGGCCTCAGCCCCAGCATTTT.

The V and J genes are TRBV6-6 and TRBJ2-2; TRBD1 matches at 7 bases. The V and J ends lost 10 bases and 4 bases, in that order; junction bases with no gene match: 6. This CDR3 is 13 amino acids long. CDR1 and CDR2 (germline): MNHNY, SVGAGI (reference sequence). This CDR3 is CAIARQGTGELFF. The CDR3 DNA reads TGTGCCATCGCCCGACAGGGCACCGGGGAGCTGTTTTTT.

The rearrangement joins TRBV20-1 to TRBJ2-1, with D perhaps matching TRBD1 or TRBD2 (5 bases each). The V end lost 6 bases, the J end lost 2 bases, and 14 bases lay between the germline ends. CDR1 is DFQATT and CDR2 is SNEGSKA in the germline V gene (reference sequence). The CDR3 is 14 residues long. The CDR3 bases are TGCAGTGCCCCGGGGCAGGGAGCCTACAATGAGCAGTTCTTC. Translation: CSAPGQGAYNEQFF.

This clonotype was recorded a few times. The rearrangement links TRBV10-3 to TRBJ2-7; D is tentatively TRBD1 or TRBD2 (5 bases each). CDR1 is ENHRY and CDR2 is SYGVKD in the germline V gene. V was pared by 6 bases and J by 4 bases, with 10 bases between. This CDR3 comprises 12 residues. CDR3 sequence (DNA): TGTGCCATCAGGGCTGAGGGGTACGAGCAGTACTTC. This encodes CAIRAEGYEQYF.

J is TRBJ2-1 and V is TRBV19, with 9 nucleotides matching TRBD1. V was pared by 5 bases and J by 8 bases, with 10 bases of the junction left unmatched. The CDR3 loop spans 15 amino acids. Looked up from germline, CDR1 is LNHDA and CDR2 is SQIVND (reference sequence). CDR3 loop: CASSEGQGRVDEQFF. CDR3 in DNA: TGTGCCAGTAGTGAGGGACAGGGACGAGTCGATGAGCAGTTCTTC.

This clonotype turned up a few times. The V gene is TRBV9, the J gene TRBJ2-1, with D perhaps given as TRBD1 or TRBD2 (5 bases each). This CDR3 has 14 amino acids. Germline V gene data show CDR1 as SGDLS and CDR2 as YYNGEE. V lost 0 bases to trimming and J lost 4 bases, with 8 bases between them. The CDR3: CASSVDGGYNEQFF. In DNA, the CDR3 is TGTGCCAGCAGCGTAGATGGGGGATACAATGAGCAGTTCTTC.

This clonotype has just a few counts. The germline gene is not matched at one end of the junction; a read error may be the cause. This sequence joins TRBV29-1 and TRBJ2-1, with a possible D match to TRBD2 (5 bases). The CDR3 loop spans 12 amino acids. Germline assignment: CDR1 SQVTM and CDR2 ANQGSEA. CDR3 amino acids: CSVEGLENEQFF. The CDR3 region has the DNA TGCAGCGTCGAAGGACTTGAAAATGAGCAGTTCTTC.

This clonotype was detected a few times. The J gene is TRBJ2-3, the V gene TRBV7-9; D is unclear. The germline V gene has CDR1 SEHNR and CDR2 FQNEAQ (reference sequence). Trimming pared 3 bases from V and 0 bases from J, leaving 10 bases between. This CDR3 is 15 amino acids long. DNA for the CDR3: TGTGCCAGCAGCTTCACGCAACCCAGCACAGATACGCAGTATTTT. Amino acids: CASSFTQPSTDTQYF.

This clonotype has just a few counts. The chain carries TRBV7-9 and TRBJ1-4; maybe TRBD1 (5 bases). Per the germline V gene, CDR1 is SEHNR and CDR2 is FQNEAQ (reference sequence). CDR3 length: 13 residues. The ends were cut back, 5 bases at V and 8 bases at J, with 12 bases in the middle. The CDR3 DNA sequence: TGTGCCAGCAGCCCCCCAGGGAACGAAAAACTGTTTTTT. Protein: CASSPPGNEKLFF.

The chain has TRBV20-1 and TRBJ2-3, with TRBD2 matching over 8 bases. CDR3 length equals 14 residues. The junction had 7 bases not matched to a gene; V was cut back by 4 bases and J by 4 bases. CDR1 is DFQATT, CDR2 SNEGSKA, per germline (reference sequence). The CDR3 loop is CSATAGLGADTQYF. The CDR3 DNA reads as TGCAGTGCTACTGCGGGACTAGGGGCAGATACGCAGTATTTT.

The chain joins TRBV12-3 or TRBV12-4 to TRBJ2-5; D is unresolved. The CDR3 extends over 13 amino acids. Trimming removed 1 base from V and 6 bases from J, with 9 bases in between. CDR3 nucleotide sequence: TGTGCCAGCAGTTTAGGGCCGCGGCAGACCCAGTACTTC. It yields the protein CASSLGPRQTQYF.